A single sample gave rise to the 30 T cell receptor beta chains below, sequenced in a study of blood T cell repertoires in COVID-19. Data came from immunoSEQ multiplex PCR; TCRdb stores just in-frame clones and leaves some out. The sample includes under 300,000 clones, about 83% of them seen just once. The sample consisted of peripheral blood. The origin of the receptors is a woman aged 40-49 years who had recovered from COVID-19.

The chain employs TRBV3-1 (or the pseudogene TRBV3-2) and TRBJ1-5; possible D gene TRBD1, 5 bases. CDR3 size: 13 residues. From germline, CDR1 is LGHDT and CDR2 YNNKEL (reference sequence). Trimming shortened V by 2 bases and J by 5 bases, and 7 bases separated the two germline ends. The CDR3 loop reads CASSQWGDQPQHF. The CDR3 region has the DNA TGTGCCAGCAGCCAATGGGGGGATCAGCCCCAGCATTTT.

The rearrangement uses TRBV11-1 and TRBJ2-7; the D gene is possibly TRBD1 (7 bases). CDR1 SGHAT and CDR2 FQDESV come from the germline V gene (reference sequence). There are 14 residues in the CDR3. Trimming left V 4 bases short and J 9 bases short, with 19 bases between. The CDR3 loop is CASSSDYRGGRQYF. CDR3 sequence (DNA): TGTGCCAGCAGCTCCGATTACAGGGGAGGAAGGCAGTACTTC.

The J gene is TRBJ1-2, the V gene TRBV28, with D perhaps TRBD1 (6 bases). This CDR3 is 14 amino acids long. V lost 6 bases and J 8 bases, leaving 19 bases between the germline ends. Germline loops: CDR1 MDHEN, CDR2 SYDVKM. CDR3 sequence (DNA): TGTGCCAGCAGGAAAGGAGGCAGTGGGGGCGGCTACACCTTC. Translated: CASRKGGSGGGYTF.

The rearrangement links TRBV5-1 to TRBJ2-2; the match to TRBD1 covers 10 bases. J gave up 7 bases and V 0 bases, and 3 bases lay outside the gene matches. CDR3 length: 15 residues. CDR1 is SGHRS, CDR2 YFSETQ, per germline. The CDR3 DNA reads as TGCGCCAGCAGCTTGGGACAGGGGGCCGGCGGGGAGCTGTTTTTT. This codes for CASSLGQGAGGELFF.

V is TRBV5-6 and J is TRBJ1-2; a possible D gene is TRBD1 (5 bases). The ends were cut back, 1 base at V and 8 bases at J, with 15 bases in the middle. The germline V gene has CDR1 SGHDT and CDR2 YYEEEE. This CDR3 has 14 residues. The CDR3 loop reads CASSLTGGGSGYTF. The CDR3 DNA sequence: TGTGCCAGCAGCTTGACCGGGGGAGGGTCCGGCTACACCTTC.

The chain recombines TRBV28 with TRBJ1-2, with TRBD1 matching 7 bases. Germline lookup yields CDR1 MDHEN and CDR2 SYDVKM. Germline trimming cut 5 bases from V and 1 base from J; bases unmatched to any gene: 13. The CDR3 is 17 amino acids. The CDR3 DNA is TGTGCCAGCAGTCCGCTCAGGACAGGAAGCCGTAACTATGGCTACACCTTC. This gives the protein CASSPLRTGSRNYGYTF.

The chain combines TRBV19 with TRBJ1-1; D gene ambiguous. The V gene lost 3 bases and the J gene lost 0 bases, with 8 bases spanning the gap. The CDR3 contains 14 residues. Germline V lookup: CDR1 LNHDA, CDR2 SQIVND (reference sequence). CDR3 DNA sequence: TGTGCCAGTAGTATTTACAGCATGAACACTGAAGCTTTCTTT. This encodes CASSIYSMNTEAFF.

The chain is built from TRBV28 and TRBJ2-5, with D tentatively TRBD2 (6 bases). This CDR3 region has 14 residues. With 3 bases removed from V and 5 bases from J, the gap between germline ends came to 13 bases. In germline, CDR1 is MDHEN, CDR2 SYDVKM. This chain's CDR3 is CASSLGGKLETQYF. Written as DNA, the CDR3 is TGTGCCAGCAGTTTGGGGGGAAAACTGGAGACCCAGTACTTC.

The genes are TRBV6-1 and TRBJ1-6; D is unresolved. Germline values: CDR1 MNHNS, CDR2 SASEGT. V gave up 1 base and J gave up 0 bases, with 7 bases separating them. The CDR3 totals 16 residues. The CDR3 DNA follows: TGTGCCAGCAGTGAAGTCCTGAGCTCCTATAATTCACCCCTCCACTTT. Translating it yields CASSEVLSSYNSPLHF.

This sequence joins TRBV5-1 and TRBJ1-1; 7 bases map to TRBD1. V shed 2 bases, J shed 0 bases, and the junction held 4 bases outside the gene matches. Germline values: CDR1 SGHRS, CDR2 YFSETQ. The CDR3 is 15 residues long. CDR3 residues: CASSFGTALNTEAFF. The CDR3 DNA reads as TGCGCCAGCAGCTTCGGGACAGCATTGAACACTGAAGCTTTCTTT.

The chain employs TRBV2 and TRBJ2-7; no clear D. The CDR3 runs to 13 residues. The V and J ends lost 7 bases and 5 bases respectively, with 15 bases between them. Per the germline V gene, CDR1 is SNHLY and CDR2 is FYNNEI. Here the CDR3 reads CASIFHGVDEQYF. Here the CDR3 DNA reads TGTGCCAGCATTTTCCACGGAGTCGACGAGCAGTACTTC.

The V and J genes are TRBV4-1 and TRBJ1-5; TRBD1 might be the D (5 bases). CDR1 is MGHRA and CDR2 is YSYEKL in the germline V gene. The CDR3 loop spans 15 amino acids. V lost 0 bases and J 6 bases, leaving 12 bases between the germline ends. This chain's CDR3 is CASSQDKGASQPQHF. The CDR3 DNA follows: TGCGCCAGCAGCCAAGACAAAGGGGCTAGTCAGCCCCAGCATTTT.

The rearrangement uses TRBV4-1 and TRBJ2-2; 8 nucleotides line up with TRBD1. Germline V gene data show CDR1 as MGHRA and CDR2 as YSYEKL. The CDR3 consists of 15 residues. V lost 1 base to trimming and J lost 5 bases; unmatched junction nucleotides: 3. The CDR3 loop is CASSQAWTGTGELFF. For the CDR3, the DNA is TGCGCCAGCAGCCAAGCCTGGACAGGGACCGGGGAGCTGTTTTTT.

The chain couples TRBV14 to TRBJ1-6, with D perhaps matching TRBD1 (5 bases). V dropped 0 bases and J dropped 12 bases, with 9 bases sitting between them. This CDR3 is 13 amino acids long. Germline V lookup: CDR1 SGHDN, CDR2 FVKESK. The CDR3 reads CASSQDRGVPLHF. The CDR3 bases are TGTGCCAGCAGCCAAGATCGGGGGGTACCCCTCCACTTT. Using reference TRBV14 and TRBJ1-6 for the parts outside the CDR3, the full variable domain is EAGVTQFPSHSVIEKGQTVTLRCDPISGHDNLYWYRRVMGKEIKFLLHFVKESKQDESGMPNNRFLAERTGGTYSTLKVQPAELEDSGVYFCASSQDRGVPLHFGNGTRLTVT.

This sequence joins TRBV5-1 and TRBJ2-7, with 8 bases identical to TRBD1. With V trimmed by 0 bases and J by 5 bases, 10 bases remained unmatched. From germline, CDR1 is SGHRS and CDR2 YFSETQ. The CDR3 is 16 amino acids. The CDR3 protein is CASSLVAGGVGHEQYF. CDR3 DNA: TGCGCCAGCAGCTTGGTGGCAGGGGGCGTTGGGCACGAGCAGTACTTC.

The DNA for the CDR3 is TGTGCCAGTAGTTCGGGACCGGGACAGGAGTTCTTC. Its translation is CASSSGPGQEFF. The rearrangement links TRBV19 to TRBJ2-1; TRBD1 matches at 8 bases. Germline V gene data show CDR1 as LNHDA and CDR2 as SQIVND (reference sequence). V lost 5 bases, J lost 14 bases, and 8 bases stayed unmatched. This CDR3 has 12 residues. Full variable domain (remainder filled in from reference TRBV19 and TRBJ2-1): DGGITQSPKYLFRKEGQNVTLSCEQNLNHDAMYWYRQDPGQGLRLIYYSQIVNDFQKGDIAEGYSVSREKKESFPLTVTSAQKNPTAFYLCASSSGPGQEFFGPGTRLTVL.

The rearrangement links TRBV4-2 to TRBJ1-5; possible D gene TRBD1, 5 bases. This CDR3 is 15 amino acids long. Trimming pared 0 bases from V and 7 bases from J, leaving 13 bases between. The germline CDR1 and CDR2 sequences are LGHNA and YNFKEQ. CDR3 in DNA: TGTGCCAGCAGCCAAGATAGGGCAGGGAGGCAGCCCCAGCATTTT. Amino acids: CASSQDRAGRQPQHF.

The CDR3 reads CASSFQPGETQYF. DNA for the CDR3: TGTGCCAGCAGCTTCCAACCGGGGGAGACCCAGTACTTC. V and J are TRBV7-2 and TRBJ2-5, with D maybe TRBD2 (5 bases). The CDR3 extends over 13 amino acids. With 3 bases removed from V and 5 bases from J, the gap between germline ends came to 10 bases. Germline CDR1 and CDR2: SGHTA and FQGNSA.

V is TRBV5-1 and J is TRBJ2-7, with D possibly being TRBD1 (6 bases). Germline lookup yields CDR1 SGHRS and CDR2 YFSETQ. This CDR3 comprises 13 residues. V was pared by 4 bases and J by 7 bases, with 15 bases between. The CDR3 region has the DNA TGCGCCAGCAGCCCGGACAGCCTTACGGAGCAGTACTTC. Residues: CASSPDSLTEQYF.

The V gene is TRBV6-5, the J gene TRBJ1-3, with a weak D call TRBD1 (5 bases). CDR3 length: 14 amino acids. CDR1 is MNHEY, CDR2 SVGAGI, per germline. Between the trimmed V and J ends, which lost 5 bases and 5 bases, there was a span of 13 bases. For the CDR3, the DNA is TGTGCCAGCAGTAGATGGGGGGAGAGAAACACCATATATTTT. Translation gives CASSRWGERNTIYF.

The rearrangement joins TRBV19 to TRBJ2-5; D is uncertain. Trimming removed 2 bases at V and 2 bases at J, with 6 bases between. The germline V gene encodes CDR1 LNHDA and CDR2 SQIVND (reference sequence). The CDR3 contains 13 residues. The CDR3: CASSIRRQETQYF. CDR3 DNA sequence: TGTGCCAGTAGTATACGCAGGCAAGAGACCCAGTACTTC.

The gene calls are TRBV11-2 and TRBJ2-2; 8 bases match TRBD1. This CDR3 region has 15 residues. V shed 6 bases and J 0 bases; nucleotides not matched to a gene: 3. In germline, CDR1 is SGHAT, CDR2 FQNNGV. The CDR3 DNA reads as TGTGCCAGCAGTTGGACAGGGACGAACACCGGGGAGCTGTTTTTT. Translation: CASSWTGTNTGELFF.

The chain has TRBV2 and TRBJ2-2; the D gene is possibly TRBD2 (5 bases). V was shortened by 2 bases and J by 7 bases, with 11 bases between the two germline ends. In germline, CDR1 is SNHLY, CDR2 FYNNEI. The CDR3 contains 14 residues. The CDR3 DNA is TGTGCCAGCAGTGAATTTGAGGGTAACGGGGAGCTGTTTTTT. This gives the protein CASSEFEGNGELFF.

The CDR3 region is CSASMGRGNYNEQFF. The CDR3 region has the DNA TGCAGTGCTAGTATGGGCAGGGGAAACTACAATGAGCAGTTCTTC. The chain joins TRBV20-1 to TRBJ2-1; tentative D call: TRBD1 (6 bases). V dropped 3 bases and J dropped 3 bases, with 15 bases sitting between them. The CDR3 is 15 amino acids. CDR1 and CDR2 from the germline V gene are DFQATT and SNEGSKA (reference sequence).

This sequence joins TRBV19 and TRBJ1-5, with 7 bases lining up with TRBD1. V shed 6 bases and J 4 bases; nucleotides not matched to a gene: 9. Germline CDR1 is LNHDA and CDR2 is SQIVND (reference sequence). This CDR3 is 15 amino acids long. Here the CDR3 reads CASSLYRGPNQPQHF. The DNA for the CDR3 is TGTGCCAGTAGCCTCTACAGGGGTCCTAATCAGCCCCAGCATTTT.

This clone was seen once. The chain combines TRBV7-6 with TRBJ1-2, with 8 bases matching TRBD1. The CDR3 runs 16 residues. Looked up from germline, CDR1 is SGHVS and CDR2 is FNYEAQ. V lost 3 bases to trimming and J lost 4 bases; unmatched junction nucleotides: 10. CDR3 amino acids: CASSLNSGQGAYGYTF. In nucleotides, the CDR3 is TGTGCCAGCAGCTTGAATTCAGGGCAGGGGGCCTATGGCTACACCTTC.

The rearrangement uses TRBV13 and TRBJ1-1; D gene ambiguous. Germline values: CDR1 PRHDT, CDR2 FYEKMQ (reference sequence). The CDR3 totals 15 residues. The germline V and J ends were trimmed by 3 bases and 0 bases, with 11 bases remaining between them. The CDR3 nucleotides read TGTGCCAGCAGCTTGATGAACAGATTGAACACTGAAGCTTTCTTT. This gives the protein CASSLMNRLNTEAFF.

The chain recombines TRBV30 with TRBJ1-6, with 7 bases lining up with TRBD1. This CDR3 has 13 residues. CDR1 is GTSNPN and CDR2 is SVGIG in the germline V gene (reference sequence). The junction had 3 bases not matched to a gene; V was cut back by 3 bases and J by 7 bases. The CDR3 region has the DNA TGTGCCTGGAGCTTGACAGGGAATTCACCCCTCCACTTT. This encodes CAWSLTGNSPLHF. Full variable domain (missing parts from reference TRBV30 and TRBJ1-6): SQTIHQWPATLVQPVGSPLSLECTVEGTSNPNLYWYRQAAGRGLQLLFYSVGIGQISSEVPQNLSASRPQDRQFILSSKKLLLSDSGFYLCAWSLTGNSPLHFGNGTRLTVT.

J is TRBJ1-1 and V is TRBV5-1; 7 bases are shared with TRBD1. Looked up from germline, CDR1 is SGHRS and CDR2 is YFSETQ. J gave up 0 bases and V 2 bases, and 10 bases lay outside the gene matches. The length of the CDR3 is 17 residues. CDR3 loop: CASSFGSGTAMNTEAFF. CDR3 coding DNA: TGCGCCAGCAGCTTCGGGTCCGGGACAGCCATGAACACTGAAGCTTTCTTT.

The chain is built from TRBV29-1 and TRBJ1-1; D possibly corresponds to TRBD1 (5 bases). The CDR3 loop spans 10 amino acids. Looked up from germline, CDR1 is SQVTM and CDR2 is ANQGSEA. V dropped 7 bases and J dropped 5 bases, with 8 bases sitting between them. The DNA of the CDR3 is TGCAGCGGCGGGGGGACTGAAGCTTTCTTT. The encoded protein is CSGGGTEAFF.